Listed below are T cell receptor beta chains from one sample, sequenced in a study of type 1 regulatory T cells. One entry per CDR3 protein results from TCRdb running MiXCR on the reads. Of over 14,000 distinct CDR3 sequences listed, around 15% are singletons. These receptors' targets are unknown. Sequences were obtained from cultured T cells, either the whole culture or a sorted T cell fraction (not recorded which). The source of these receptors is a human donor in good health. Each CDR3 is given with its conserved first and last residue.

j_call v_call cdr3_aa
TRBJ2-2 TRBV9 CASSALLGTGELFF
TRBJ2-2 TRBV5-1 CASSFSPPGELFF
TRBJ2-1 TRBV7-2 CASSRGTSSYNEQFF
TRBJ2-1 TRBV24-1 CATSGGGRGYNEQFF
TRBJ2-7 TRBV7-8 CASSLVRGLDKQYF
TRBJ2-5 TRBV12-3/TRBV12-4 CASSQVETQYF
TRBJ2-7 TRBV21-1 CASSKVWREGSYEQYF
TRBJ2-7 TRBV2 CASKEYYEQYF
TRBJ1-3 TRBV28 CASTLDRGHTIYF
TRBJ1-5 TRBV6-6 CASAGIYSNQPQHF
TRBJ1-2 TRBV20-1 CSARDQGTVYGYTF
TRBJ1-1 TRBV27 CARGAMNTEAFF
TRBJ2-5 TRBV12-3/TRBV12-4 CASSLANLLQTQYF
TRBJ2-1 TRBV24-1 CATSGPTAGANNEQFF
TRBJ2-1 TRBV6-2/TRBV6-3 CARVAGVIEQFF
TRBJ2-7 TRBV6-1 CASSGGSGSSYEQYF
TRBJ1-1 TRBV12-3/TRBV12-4 CASSLASRNTEAFF
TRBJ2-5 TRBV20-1 CSASGGQETQYF
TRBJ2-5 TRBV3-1 CASSRGQTQETQYF
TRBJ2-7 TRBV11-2 CASSLVFGTSDPYEQYF
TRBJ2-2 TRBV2 CASAGLAGYTGELFF
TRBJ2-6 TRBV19 CASSIQVSGANVLTF
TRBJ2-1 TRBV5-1 CASSYGDRYNEQFF
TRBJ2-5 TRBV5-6 CASSSLAVQETQYF
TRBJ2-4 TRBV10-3 CAISETSGPIQYF
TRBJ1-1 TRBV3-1 CASSRQRNTEAFF
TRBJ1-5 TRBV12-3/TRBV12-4 CASSFTGGNQPQHF
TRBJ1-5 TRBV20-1 CSARDGGGISNQPQHF
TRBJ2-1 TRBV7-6 CAIQGAYNEQFF
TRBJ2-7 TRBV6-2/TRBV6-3 CASSEYYEQYF
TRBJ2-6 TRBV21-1 CASSNLEDRGAPCAGANVLTF
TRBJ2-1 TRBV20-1 CSAAIPNEQFF
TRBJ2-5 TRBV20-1 CSAGGGAKETQYF
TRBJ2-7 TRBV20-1 CSARVDDYEQYF
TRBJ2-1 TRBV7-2 CASSRLAGNYNEQFF
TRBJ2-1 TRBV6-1 CASRQGASPFVF
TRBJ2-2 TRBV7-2 CASSFRTGWTGELFF
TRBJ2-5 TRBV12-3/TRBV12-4 CASSLDRSEETQYF
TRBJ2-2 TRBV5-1 CASSLDRLTTGELFF
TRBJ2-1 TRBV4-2 CASSQGPGIVNEQFF
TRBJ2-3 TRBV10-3 CAISVMLTSTDTQYF
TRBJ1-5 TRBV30 CAWSQDRGNQPQHF
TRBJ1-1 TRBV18 CASSPGTGGDEAFF
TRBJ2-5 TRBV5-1 CASSPLLSQETQYF
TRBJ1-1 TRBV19 CASSIAAGNTEAFF
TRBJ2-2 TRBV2 CASKPERSGELFF